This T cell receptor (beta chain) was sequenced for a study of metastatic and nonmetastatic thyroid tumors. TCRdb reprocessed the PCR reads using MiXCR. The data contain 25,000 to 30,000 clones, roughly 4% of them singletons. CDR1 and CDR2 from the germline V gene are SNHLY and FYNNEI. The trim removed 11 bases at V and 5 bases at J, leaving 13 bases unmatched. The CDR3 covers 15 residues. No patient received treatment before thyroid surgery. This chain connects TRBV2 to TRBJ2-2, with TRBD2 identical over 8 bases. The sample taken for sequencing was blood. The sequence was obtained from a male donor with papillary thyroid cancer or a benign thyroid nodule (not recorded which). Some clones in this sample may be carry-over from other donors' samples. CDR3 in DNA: TGTGCCGGAAAAGACGGGAGGGCCGGGACCGGGGAGCTGTTTTTT. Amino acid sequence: CAGKDGRAGTGELFF. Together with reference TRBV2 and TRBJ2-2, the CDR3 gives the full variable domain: EPEVTQTPSHQVTQMGQEVILRCVPISNHLYFYWYRQILGQKVEFLVSFYNNEISEKSEIFDDQFSVERPDGSNFTLKIRSTKLEDSAMYFCAGKDGRAGTGELFFGEGSRLTVL.